A selection of T cell receptor beta chains follows, all from one sample in a study of blood T cell repertoires in COVID-19. Clones were sequenced by immunoSEQ multiplex PCR, and TCRdb holds only the in-frame ones, with some missing. The sample has approximately 140,000 clones, approximately 88% seen once. The sequenced sample consisted of PBMCs or T cells enriched from blood (not recorded which). These receptors all come from a young woman with acute COVID-19. CDR3s include the opening cysteine and the closing phenylalanine or tryptophan. A D gene is named only where the DNA matches it firmly. Size values are once, few and many counts, or a class for expanded clones, and some rows have none.

J gene: TRBJ2-5; D gene: .; V gene: TRBV11-1; clone size: .; CDR3 DNA: TGTGCCAGCAGCTCTCCACCGGAGTCAGAGACCCAGTACTTC; CDR3 protein: CASSSPPESETQYF
J gene: TRBJ2-1; D gene: TRBD2; V gene: TRBV4-2; clone size: once; CDR3 DNA: TGTGCCAGCAGCCCTGACGAGCGGGAGGACAATGAGCAGTTCTTC; CDR3 protein: CASSPDEREDNEQFF
J gene: TRBJ2-7; D gene: .; V gene: TRBV3-1/TRBV3-2; clone size: .; CDR3 DNA: TGTGCCAGCAGCGCTTATGAGAACTACGAGCAGTACTTC; CDR3 protein: CASSAYENYEQYF
J gene: TRBJ2-1; D gene: TRBD2; V gene: TRBV27; clone size: .; CDR3 DNA: TGTGCCAGCAGTTTAACTAGCGGGAGTTTCAATGAGCAGTTCTTC; CDR3 protein: CASSLTSGSFNEQFF
J gene: TRBJ2-7; D gene: .; V gene: TRBV10-3; clone size: .; CDR3 DNA: TGTGCCGCCCGCCAGTACTACGAGCAGTACTTC; CDR3 protein: CAARQYYEQYF
J gene: TRBJ2-6; D gene: TRBD1; V gene: TRBV29-1; clone size: .; CDR3 DNA: TGCAGCCTATCGGGACAGGCGTCTGGGGCCAACGTCCTGACTTTC; CDR3 protein: CSLSGQASGANVLTF
J gene: TRBJ1-6; D gene: .; V gene: TRBV5-1; clone size: .; CDR3 DNA: TGCGCCAGCAGTCGACAGGATAATTCACCCCTCCACTTT; CDR3 protein: CASSRQDNSPLHF
J gene: TRBJ1-3; D gene: .; V gene: TRBV7-2; clone size: .; CDR3 DNA: TGTGCCAGCAGCTTATCAGGCTTCTCTGGAAACACCATATATTTT; CDR3 protein: CASSLSGFSGNTIYF
J gene: TRBJ2-1; D gene: TRBD2; V gene: TRBV30; clone size: .; CDR3 DNA: TGTGCCTGGAGTGTAATGGCTAGCGGAACCTACAATGAGCAGTTCTTC; CDR3 protein: CAWSVMASGTYNEQFF
J gene: TRBJ1-1; D gene: TRBD1; V gene: TRBV19; clone size: few; CDR3 DNA: TGTGCCAGTAGTGACAGGGGGTACACTGAAGCTTTCTTT; CDR3 protein: CASSDRGYTEAFF
J gene: TRBJ2-7; D gene: .; V gene: TRBV4-3; clone size: .; CDR3 DNA: TGCGCCAGCAGCCAAGCGCTTCCGGGGGGCCACGAGCAGTACTTC; CDR3 protein: CASSQALPGGHEQYF
J gene: TRBJ1-2; D gene: .; V gene: TRBV28; clone size: .; CDR3 DNA: TGTGCCAGCGGCAGGAACAACAACTATGGCTACACCTTC; CDR3 protein: CASGRNNNYGYTF
J gene: TRBJ1-6; D gene: .; V gene: TRBV5-3; clone size: .; CDR3 DNA: TGTGCCAGAATGGGCCGTCATCAACGTTCACCCCTCCACTTT; CDR3 protein: CARMGRHQRSPLHF
J gene: TRBJ2-1; D gene: .; V gene: TRBV7-2; clone size: .; CDR3 DNA: TGTGCCAGCAGCTTAGCAGACAGGGAGCAGTTCTTC; CDR3 protein: CASSLADREQFF
J gene: TRBJ1-2; D gene: .; V gene: TRBV9; clone size: .; CDR3 DNA: TGTGCCAGCAGCGATACAGGGTCTGCCTATGGCTACACCTTC; CDR3 protein: CASSDTGSAYGYTF
J gene: TRBJ2-5; D gene: .; V gene: TRBV30; clone size: .; CDR3 DNA: TGTGCCTGGGGTCGGGGGAGCCAAGAGACCCAGTACTTC; CDR3 protein: CAWGRGSQETQYF
J gene: TRBJ2-1; D gene: TRBD2; V gene: TRBV6-5; clone size: once; CDR3 DNA: TGTGCCAGCAGTTACAGGGCTAGCGGGAGAGATGAGCAGTTCTTC; CDR3 protein: CASSYRASGRDEQFF
J gene: TRBJ1-2; D gene: TRBD1; V gene: TRBV27; clone size: .; CDR3 DNA: TGTGCCAGCAGTATCTCGGGACAGCCCGCGTTTAACTATGGCTACACCTTC; CDR3 protein: CASSISGQPAFNYGYTF
J gene: TRBJ1-1; D gene: TRBD1; V gene: TRBV11-3; clone size: .; CDR3 DNA: TGTGCCAGCAGCTCAGGACAGGGGGAAATGAACACTGAAGCTTTCTTT; CDR3 protein: CASSSGQGEMNTEAFF
J gene: TRBJ1-2; D gene: .; V gene: TRBV29-1; clone size: .; CDR3 DNA: TGCAGCGTTGAGGGCAGTGGAATCAGTGGCTACACCTTC; CDR3 protein: CSVEGSGISGYTF
J gene: TRBJ2-1; D gene: TRBD2; V gene: TRBV7-6; clone size: .; CDR3 DNA: TGTGCCAGCAGCTTATTGGGACTAGCGGGGGGGGTTGAGCAGTTCTTC; CDR3 protein: CASSLLGLAGGVEQFF
J gene: TRBJ2-5; D gene: .; V gene: TRBV5-4; clone size: .; CDR3 DNA: TGTGCCAGCAGCTTGGGGGCGGACAAAGAGACCCAGTACTTC; CDR3 protein: CASSLGADKETQYF
J gene: TRBJ2-1; D gene: TRBD2; V gene: TRBV9; clone size: .; CDR3 DNA: TGTGCCAGCAGCGACGAGATCTTGACTAGCGGGAGAACATACAATGAGCAGTTCTTC; CDR3 protein: CASSDEILTSGRTYNEQFF
J gene: TRBJ1-1; D gene: .; V gene: TRBV7-3; clone size: .; CDR3 DNA: TGTGCCAGCAGCTTAACGAGTGGAGGGTCGGAAGCTTTCTTT; CDR3 protein: CASSLTSGGSEAFF
J gene: TRBJ1-5; D gene: TRBD1; V gene: TRBV6-6; clone size: .; CDR3 DNA: TGTGCCAGCAGTTACGGGACAGACAATCAGCCCCAGCATTTT; CDR3 protein: CASSYGTDNQPQHF
J gene: TRBJ2-7; D gene: .; V gene: TRBV10-3; clone size: many; CDR3 DNA: TGTGCCATCAGTGATGTGCCCAAGGCCCGACAGGTGGTCCACGAGCAGTACTTC; CDR3 protein: CAISDVPKARQVVHEQYF
J gene: TRBJ2-2; D gene: TRBD2; V gene: TRBV3-1/TRBV3-2; clone size: .; CDR3 DNA: TGTGCCAGCAGCCAACACGCGGGAGGGCCGATGTACACCGGGGAGCTGTTTTTT; CDR3 protein: CASSQHAGGPMYTGELFF
J gene: TRBJ1-5; D gene: .; V gene: TRBV7-2; clone size: .; CDR3 DNA: TGTGCCAGCAGCTTAACACAGGGAAACGGGCAGCCCCAGCATTTT; CDR3 protein: CASSLTQGNGQPQHF
J gene: TRBJ2-7; D gene: TRBD2; V gene: TRBV6-5; clone size: .; CDR3 DNA: TGTGCCAGCATTACGACTAGCGGGAGGGCCGCGCAGTACTTC; CDR3 protein: CASITTSGRAAQYF
J gene: TRBJ1-5; D gene: .; V gene: TRBV5-5; clone size: .; CDR3 DNA: TGTGCCAGCAGCCGGGGGTCCGGGGGGTCTTACAATCAGCCCCAGCATTTT; CDR3 protein: CASSRGSGGSYNQPQHF
J gene: TRBJ1-1; D gene: TRBD1; V gene: TRBV14; clone size: .; CDR3 DNA: TGTGCCAGCAGCCCCCTGGGACAGGGCGGAACTGAAGCTTTCTTT; CDR3 protein: CASSPLGQGGTEAFF
J gene: TRBJ2-6; D gene: .; V gene: TRBV13; clone size: .; CDR3 DNA: TGTGCCAGCAGCCGAGACTCTGGGGCCAACGTCCTGACTTTC; CDR3 protein: CASSRDSGANVLTF
J gene: TRBJ1-2; D gene: .; V gene: TRBV28; clone size: .; CDR3 DNA: TGTGCCAGCAGTTTACTCGAGCAGGGCTACGGCTACACCTTC; CDR3 protein: CASSLLEQGYGYTF
J gene: TRBJ1-6; D gene: .; V gene: TRBV6-5; clone size: .; CDR3 DNA: TGTGCCAGCAGTACAGGGAATTCACCCCTCCACTTT; CDR3 protein: CASSTGNSPLHF
J gene: TRBJ2-7; D gene: TRBD1; V gene: TRBV5-1; clone size: .; CDR3 DNA: TGCGCCAGCAGCTTAAAAGCCGGGACAGGGAACTACGAGCAGTACTTC; CDR3 protein: CASSLKAGTGNYEQYF
J gene: TRBJ2-7; D gene: TRBD2; V gene: TRBV27; clone size: .; CDR3 DNA: TGTGCCAGCAGTTACAAGACTAGCGGAAAATACGAGCAGTACTTC; CDR3 protein: CASSYKTSGKYEQYF
J gene: TRBJ1-1; D gene: .; V gene: TRBV6-2/TRBV6-3; clone size: .; CDR3 DNA: TGTGCCAGCAGTTACATGGGGGGGCTTGCGGTACGGGCGAACACTGAAGCTTTCTTT; CDR3 protein: CASSYMGGLAVRANTEAFF
J gene: TRBJ1-1; D gene: .; V gene: TRBV9; clone size: .; CDR3 DNA: TGTGCCAGCAGCGTAGGAGCAGGGTGGGGTGAAGCTTTCTTT; CDR3 protein: CASSVGAGWGEAFF
J gene: TRBJ1-5; D gene: .; V gene: TRBV6-2/TRBV6-3; clone size: .; CDR3 DNA: TGTGCCAGCAGCTCCGGTTTATTGGGGGCGCCCCAGCATTTT; CDR3 protein: CASSSGLLGAPQHF
J gene: TRBJ1-2; D gene: TRBD1; V gene: TRBV18; clone size: .; CDR3 DNA: TGTGCCAGCTCACCGCGGACAGGTGAGGGAGGCTACACCTTC; CDR3 protein: CASSPRTGEGGYTF
J gene: TRBJ1-2; D gene: .; V gene: TRBV7-9; clone size: .; CDR3 DNA: TGTGCCAGCAGCCTCGATAGATATGGCTACACCTTC; CDR3 protein: CASSLDRYGYTF
J gene: TRBJ2-2; D gene: .; V gene: TRBV4-1; clone size: .; CDR3 DNA: TGCGCCAGCAGCTCCGGGAGACTAGGAGAGGAGCTGTTTTTT; CDR3 protein: CASSSGRLGEELFF
J gene: TRBJ1-6; D gene: .; V gene: TRBV28; clone size: once; CDR3 DNA: TGTGCCAGCAGTTTCGGGGTGCGCAATTCACCCCTCCACTTT; CDR3 protein: CASSFGVRNSPLHF
J gene: TRBJ1-4; D gene: .; V gene: TRBV28; clone size: once; CDR3 DNA: TGTGCCAGCAGTTCCCGACAGGTGGGCAATGAAAAACTGTTTTTT; CDR3 protein: CASSSRQVGNEKLFF
J gene: TRBJ2-2; D gene: TRBD2; V gene: TRBV5-4; clone size: .; CDR3 DNA: TGTGCCAGCAGCAGCGGGACTAGCGACTACACCGGGGAGCTGTTTTTT; CDR3 protein: CASSSGTSDYTGELFF
J gene: TRBJ2-3; D gene: .; V gene: TRBV19; clone size: .; CDR3 DNA: TGTGCCAGTAGTATATCCAGAGATACGCAGTATTTT; CDR3 protein: CASSISRDTQYF
J gene: TRBJ2-1; D gene: TRBD1; V gene: TRBV6-5; clone size: .; CDR3 DNA: TGTGCCAGCAGAGCCCCAGGGGGCTCCTACAATGAGCAGTTCTTC; CDR3 protein: CASRAPGGSYNEQFF
J gene: TRBJ1-4; D gene: .; V gene: TRBV28; clone size: .; CDR3 DNA: TGTGCCAGCAGCGTAGCGGGACCGTTTAATGAAAAACTGTTTTTT; CDR3 protein: CASSVAGPFNEKLFF